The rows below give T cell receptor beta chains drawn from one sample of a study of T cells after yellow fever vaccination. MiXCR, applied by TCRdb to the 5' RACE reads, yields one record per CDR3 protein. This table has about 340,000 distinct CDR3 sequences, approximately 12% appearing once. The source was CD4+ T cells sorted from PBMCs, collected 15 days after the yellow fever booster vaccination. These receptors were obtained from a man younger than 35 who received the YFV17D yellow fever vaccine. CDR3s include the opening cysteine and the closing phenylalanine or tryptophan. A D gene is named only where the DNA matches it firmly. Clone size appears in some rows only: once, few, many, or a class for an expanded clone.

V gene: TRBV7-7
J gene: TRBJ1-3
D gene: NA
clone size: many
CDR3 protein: CASSPSSGNTIYF
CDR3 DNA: TGTGCCAGCAGCCCGAGTTCTGGAAACACCATATATTTT

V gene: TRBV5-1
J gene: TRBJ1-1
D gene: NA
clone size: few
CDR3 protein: CASSLERGGSRTEAFF
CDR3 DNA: TGCGCCAGCAGCTTGGAAAGGGGAGGGAGTAGGACTGAAGCTTTCTTT

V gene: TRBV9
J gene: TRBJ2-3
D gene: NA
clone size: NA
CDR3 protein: CASSVGLERSTDTQYF
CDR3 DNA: TGTGCCAGCAGCGTAGGACTCGAACGCAGCACAGATACGCAGTATTTT

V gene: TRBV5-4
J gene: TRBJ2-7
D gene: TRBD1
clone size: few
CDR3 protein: CASSLAFGQGSSYEQYF
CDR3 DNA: TGTGCCAGCAGCTTGGCCTTCGGACAGGGTTCCTCCTACGAGCAGTACTTC

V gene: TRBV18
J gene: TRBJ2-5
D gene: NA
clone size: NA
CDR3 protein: CASSPPLTEETQYF
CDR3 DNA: TGTGCCAGCTCACCACCTTTGACAGAAGAGACCCAGTACTTC

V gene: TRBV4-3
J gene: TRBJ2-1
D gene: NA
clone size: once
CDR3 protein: CASSQAGDTEQFF
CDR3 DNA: TGCGCCAGCAGCCAAGCAGGGGACACTGAGCAGTTCTTC

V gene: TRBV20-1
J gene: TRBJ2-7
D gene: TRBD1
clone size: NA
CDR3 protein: CSATRDSTYEQYF
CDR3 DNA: TGCAGTGCTACCCGGGACAGCACCTACGAGCAGTACTTC

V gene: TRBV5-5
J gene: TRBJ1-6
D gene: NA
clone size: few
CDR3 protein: CASSLGVGTYSPLHF
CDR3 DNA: TGTGCCAGCAGCTTGGGTGTGGGGACTTATTCACCCCTCCACTTT

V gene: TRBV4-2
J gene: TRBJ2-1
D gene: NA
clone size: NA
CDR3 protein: CASSQGNGRAEGEQFF
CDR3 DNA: TGTGCCAGCAGCCAAGGGAATGGAAGGGCCGAGGGAGAGCAGTTCTTC

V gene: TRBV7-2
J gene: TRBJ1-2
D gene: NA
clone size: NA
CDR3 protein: CASRPGPYYGYTF
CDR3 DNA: TGTGCCAGCAGACCTGGGCCCTACTATGGCTACACCTTC

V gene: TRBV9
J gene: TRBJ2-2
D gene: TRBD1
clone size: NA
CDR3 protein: CASSVGQGGGELFF
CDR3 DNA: TGTGCCAGCAGCGTGGGACAGGGGGGCGGGGAGCTGTTTTTT

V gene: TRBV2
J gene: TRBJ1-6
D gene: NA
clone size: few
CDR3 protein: CASSVGYNSPLHF
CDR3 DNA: TGTGCCAGCAGTGTGGGCTATAATTCACCCCTCCACTTT

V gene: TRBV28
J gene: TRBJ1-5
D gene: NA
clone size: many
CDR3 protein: CASSSSGQPQHF
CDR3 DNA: TGTGCCAGCAGCTCCTCAGGTCAGCCCCAGCATTTT

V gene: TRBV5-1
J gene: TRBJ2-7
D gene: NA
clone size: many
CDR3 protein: CASSLNGGNSYEQYF
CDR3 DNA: TGCGCCAGCAGCTTAAACGGAGGGAACTCCTACGAGCAGTACTTC

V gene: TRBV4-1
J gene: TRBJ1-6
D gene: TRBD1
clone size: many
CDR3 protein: CASSQTPGQGSSYNSPLHF
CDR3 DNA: TGCGCCAGCAGCCAAACACCGGGACAGGGGAGCTCCTATAATTCACCCCTCCACTTT

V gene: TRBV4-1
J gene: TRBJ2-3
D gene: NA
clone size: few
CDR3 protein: CASSQDPASRDTQYF
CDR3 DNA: TGCGCCAGCAGCCAAGATCCGGCTAGCCGAGATACGCAGTATTTT

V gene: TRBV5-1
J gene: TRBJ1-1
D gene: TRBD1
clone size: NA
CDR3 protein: CASSLTGQGVTEAFF
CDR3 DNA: TGCGCCAGCAGCTTGACAGGGCAGGGGGTCACTGAAGCTTTCTTT

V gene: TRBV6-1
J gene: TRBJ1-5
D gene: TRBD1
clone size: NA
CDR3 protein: CASSEAGGQGRPEHF
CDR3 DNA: TGTGCCAGCAGTGAAGCGGGGGGACAGGGGCGGCCCGAGCATTTT

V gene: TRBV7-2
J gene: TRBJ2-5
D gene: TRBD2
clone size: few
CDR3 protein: CASSLDPGGVGETQYF
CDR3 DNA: TGTGCCAGCAGCTTAGACCCGGGGGGGGTTGGTGAGACCCAGTACTTC

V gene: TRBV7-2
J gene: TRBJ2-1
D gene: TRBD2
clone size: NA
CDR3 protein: CASSLARGDNNEQFF
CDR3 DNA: TGTGCCAGCAGCTTAGCTCGGGGGGATAACAATGAGCAGTTCTTC

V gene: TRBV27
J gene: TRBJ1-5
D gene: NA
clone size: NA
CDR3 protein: CASSPTRGQPQHF
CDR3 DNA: TGTGCCAGCAGTCCCACCCGGGGACAGCCCCAGCATTTT

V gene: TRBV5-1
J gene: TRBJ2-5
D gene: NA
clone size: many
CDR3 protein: CASSLSSQETQYF
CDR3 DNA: TGCGCCAGCAGCTTGTCAAGCCAAGAGACCCAGTACTTC

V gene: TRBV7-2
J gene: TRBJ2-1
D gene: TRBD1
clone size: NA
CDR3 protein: CASSHPSGRQGAYNEQFF
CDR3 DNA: TGTGCCAGCAGCCATCCGTCGGGTAGACAGGGGGCTTACAATGAGCAGTTCTTC

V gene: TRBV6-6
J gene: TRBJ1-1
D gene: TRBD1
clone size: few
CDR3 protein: CASSSQGAGEAFF
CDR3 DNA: TGTGCCAGCAGCTCCCAGGGGGCCGGTGAAGCTTTCTTT

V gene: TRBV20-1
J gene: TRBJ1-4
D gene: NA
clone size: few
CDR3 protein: CSASSVTGSEKLFF
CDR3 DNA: TGCAGTGCTAGTTCTGTCACAGGGTCAGAAAAACTGTTTTTT